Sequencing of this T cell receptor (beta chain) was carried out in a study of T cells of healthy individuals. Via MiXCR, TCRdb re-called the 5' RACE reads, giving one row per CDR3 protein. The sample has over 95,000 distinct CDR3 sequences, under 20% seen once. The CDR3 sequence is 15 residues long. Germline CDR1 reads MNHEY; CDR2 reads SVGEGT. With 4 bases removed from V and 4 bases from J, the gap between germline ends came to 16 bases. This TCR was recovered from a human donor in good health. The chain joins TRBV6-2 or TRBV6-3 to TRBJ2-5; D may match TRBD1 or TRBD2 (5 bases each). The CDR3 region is CASSSRRLRGETQYF. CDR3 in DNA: TGTGCCAGCAGTTCCCGTCGCCTGAGGGGAGAGACCCAGTACTTC.